This TCR beta chain emerged from a study of blood T cells in healthy people across ages. Study-level results: Older individuals had lower TCR beta diversity per million T cells (the decline was roughly linear). The long-lived group displayed more naive CD4+ cells, plus higher diversity, than the aged donors did. TCR beta diversity tracked closely with naive T cell percentage.

For the second PCR, which ran for 7 to 11 cycles, a sample-barcoded 5' primer and a J-beta primer mix were used. The study obtained at least 3 million CDR3-containing paired-end reads from every sample. TCRdb re-called the 5' RACE reads with MiXCR, one entry per CDR3 protein. The sample consists of about 320,000 distinct CDR3 sequences, around 27% of them appearing once. This clonotype was found a few times. Its matching antigen is unknown. Trimming shortened V by 5 bases and J by 4 bases, and 17 bases separated the two germline ends. From germline, CDR1 is SGHRS and CDR2 YFSETQ. The CDR3 covers 15 residues.

The material sequenced was blood. The chain has TRBV5-1 and TRBJ2-3; a weak D match, TRBD1 (7 bases). This TCR was sampled from a woman between 70 and 85 years old in good health. CDR3 residues: CASSSGQGGADTQYF. CDR3 coding DNA: TGCGCCAGCAGTTCCGGCCAGGGGGGCGCAGATACGCAGTATTTT. The entire variable domain, with the rest obtained from reference TRBV5-1 and TRBJ2-3, is as follows: KAGVTQTPRYLIKTRGQQVTLSCSPISGHRSVSWYQQTPGQGLQFLFEYFSETQRNKGNFPGRFSGRQFSNSRSEMNVSTLELGDSALYLCASSSGQGGADTQYFGPGTRLTVL.